This T cell receptor beta chain appears in the sequencing data of a study of blood T cells in healthy people across ages. Study-wide context: About one barcoded beta molecule was captured per two T cells (by template switching).

A remark on this clonotype: Its antigen is still unknown.

V was cut by 3 bases and J by 7 bases, with 11 bases left in between. This CDR3 has 13 amino acids. Germline-derived CDR1 and CDR2 are SGHRS and YFSETQ. The total RNA that was extracted per sample amounted to at least 5.5 micrograms. Study results and limitations: CMV status of donors was unknown, possibly confounding expanded clonotype changes.

The second PCR ran roughly 7 to 12 cycles with a sample-barcoded 5' primer and J-beta primers. Researchers report that each sample yielded at least 3 million CDR3-containing paired-end reads. TCRdb independently ran MiXCR on the 5' RACE reads; one entry per CDR3 protein. The profile shows about 290,000 distinct CDR3 sequences, roughly a quarter of them singletons. Sequencing was carried out using blood. The clonotype originates from a woman aged 70-85 years in good health. The V gene is TRBV5-1, the J gene TRBJ1-5; the D gene is possibly TRBD1 (6 bases). In DNA form, the CDR3 reads TGCGCCAGCAGCTCGGGGGGCGACCAGCCCCAGCATTTT. Translating it yields CASSSGGDQPQHF.